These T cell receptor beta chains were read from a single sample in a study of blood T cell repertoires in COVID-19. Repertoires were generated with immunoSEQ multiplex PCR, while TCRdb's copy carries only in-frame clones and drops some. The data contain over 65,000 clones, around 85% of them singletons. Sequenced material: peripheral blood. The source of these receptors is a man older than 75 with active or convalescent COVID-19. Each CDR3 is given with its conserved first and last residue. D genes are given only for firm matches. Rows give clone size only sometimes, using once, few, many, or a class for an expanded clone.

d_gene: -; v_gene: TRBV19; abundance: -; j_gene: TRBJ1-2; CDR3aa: CASRDTQLSNYGYTF; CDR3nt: TGTGCCAGTAGGGACACACAGCTCTCTAACTATGGCTACACCTTC
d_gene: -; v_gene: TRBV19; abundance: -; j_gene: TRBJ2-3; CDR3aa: CASSPLAVGGSDTQYF; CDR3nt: TGTGCCAGTAGCCCGCTAGCGGTAGGGGGGTCAGATACGCAGTATTTT
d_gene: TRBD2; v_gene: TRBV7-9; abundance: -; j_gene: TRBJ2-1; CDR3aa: CATSPRTSGSNEQFF; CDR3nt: TGTGCCACCTCCCCCCGGACTAGCGGGAGCAATGAGCAGTTCTTC
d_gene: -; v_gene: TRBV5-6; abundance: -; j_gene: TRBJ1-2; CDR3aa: CASSFNRANYGYTF; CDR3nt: TGTGCCAGCAGCTTCAACAGGGCGAACTATGGCTACACCTTC
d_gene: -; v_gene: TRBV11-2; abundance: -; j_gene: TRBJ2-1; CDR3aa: CASSPSLTGLGVNEQFF; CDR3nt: TGTGCCAGCAGCCCCAGTCTTACAGGGCTCGGTGTCAATGAGCAGTTCTTC
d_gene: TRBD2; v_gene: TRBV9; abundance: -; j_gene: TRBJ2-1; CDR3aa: CASSGFWTSGVPEQFF; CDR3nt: TGTGCCAGCAGCGGCTTTTGGACTAGCGGGGTGCCTGAGCAGTTCTTC
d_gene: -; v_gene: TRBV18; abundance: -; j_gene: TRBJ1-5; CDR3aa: CASSPLNTGNQPQHF; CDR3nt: TGTGCCAGCTCACCGCTGAATACAGGGAATCAGCCCCAGCATTTT
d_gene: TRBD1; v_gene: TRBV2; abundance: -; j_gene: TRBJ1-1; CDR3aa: CASRGQGAGTEAFF; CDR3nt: TGTGCCAGCAGGGGACAGGGGGCTGGCACTGAAGCTTTCTTT
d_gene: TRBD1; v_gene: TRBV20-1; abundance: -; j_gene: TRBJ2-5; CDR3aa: CSASGGTGVGETQYF; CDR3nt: TGCAGTGCTAGTGGTGGGACAGGGGTAGGCGAGACCCAGTACTTC
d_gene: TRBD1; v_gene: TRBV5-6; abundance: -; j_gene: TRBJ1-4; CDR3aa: CASSGGTGANEKLFF; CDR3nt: TGTGCCAGCAGCGGAGGGACAGGGGCTAATGAAAAACTGTTTTTT
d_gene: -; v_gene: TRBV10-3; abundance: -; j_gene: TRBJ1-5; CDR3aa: CAISQANQPQHF; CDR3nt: TGTGCCATCAGCCAGGCCAATCAGCCCCAGCATTTT
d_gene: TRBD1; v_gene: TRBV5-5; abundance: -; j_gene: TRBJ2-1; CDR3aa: CASSLRDSSYNEQFF; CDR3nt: TGTGCCAGCAGCCTCCGGGACAGCTCCTACAATGAGCAGTTCTTC
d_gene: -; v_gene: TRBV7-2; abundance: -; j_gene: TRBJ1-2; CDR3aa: CASSAAGTVYGYTF; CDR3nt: TGTGCCAGCAGCGCAGCCGGGACTGTGTATGGCTACACCTTC
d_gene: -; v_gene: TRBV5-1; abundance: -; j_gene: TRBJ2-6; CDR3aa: CASSGGPSGANVLTF; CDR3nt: TGCGCCAGCAGCGGGGGCCCATCTGGGGCCAACGTCCTGACTTTC
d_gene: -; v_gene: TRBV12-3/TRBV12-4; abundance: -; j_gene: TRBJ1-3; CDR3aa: CASRLGGGNTIYF; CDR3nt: TGTGCCAGCAGGCTCGGTGGTGGAAACACCATATATTTT
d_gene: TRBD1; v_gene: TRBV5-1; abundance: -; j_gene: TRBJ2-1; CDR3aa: CASTPGTGLFGEQFF; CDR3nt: TGCGCCAGCACCCCCGGGACAGGGCTTTTTGGTGAGCAGTTCTTC
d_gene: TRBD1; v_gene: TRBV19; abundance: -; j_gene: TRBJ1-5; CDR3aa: CASNSDRGLQPQHF; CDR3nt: TGTGCCAGTAATTCGGACAGGGGGCTCCAGCCCCAGCATTTT
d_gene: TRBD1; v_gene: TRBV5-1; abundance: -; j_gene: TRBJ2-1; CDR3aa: CASSWGQGANEQFF; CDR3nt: TGCGCCAGCAGCTGGGGACAGGGGGCTAATGAGCAGTTCTTC
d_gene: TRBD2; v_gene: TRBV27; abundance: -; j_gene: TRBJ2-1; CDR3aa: CASSSRGTSGRTNNEQFF; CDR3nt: TGTGCCAGCAGTTCCCGAGGGACTAGCGGGAGGACGAACAATGAGCAGTTCTTC
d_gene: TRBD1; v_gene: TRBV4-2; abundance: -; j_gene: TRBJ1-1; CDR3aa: CASSQDGSRGTEAFF; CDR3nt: TGTGCCAGCAGCCAAGATGGTTCCAGGGGGACTGAAGCTTTCTTT
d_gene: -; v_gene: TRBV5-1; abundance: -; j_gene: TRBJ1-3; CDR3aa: CASSLGAFSGNTIYF; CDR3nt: TGCGCCAGCAGCTTGGGGGCATTCTCTGGAAACACCATATATTTT
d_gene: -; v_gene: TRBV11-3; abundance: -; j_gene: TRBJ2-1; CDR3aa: CASSLGGWAYNEQFF; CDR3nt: TGTGCCAGCAGCTTAGGTGGCTGGGCATACAATGAGCAGTTCTTC
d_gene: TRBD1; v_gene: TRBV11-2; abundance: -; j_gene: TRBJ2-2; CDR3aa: CASNPSQGQTTGELFF; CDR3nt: TGTGCCAGCAACCCAAGCCAGGGACAGACCACCGGGGAGCTGTTTTTT
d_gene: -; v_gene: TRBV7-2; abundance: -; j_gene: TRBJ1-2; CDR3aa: CASSQTGGHGYGYTF; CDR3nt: TGTGCCAGCAGCCAAACGGGAGGACACGGTTATGGCTACACCTTC
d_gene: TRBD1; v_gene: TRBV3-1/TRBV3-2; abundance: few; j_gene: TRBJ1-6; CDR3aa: CASSQRTGSSYNSPLHF; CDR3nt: TGTGCCAGCAGCCAACGGACAGGGAGCTCCTATAATTCACCCCTCCACTTT
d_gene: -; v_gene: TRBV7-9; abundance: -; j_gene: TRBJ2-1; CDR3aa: CASSFDGSSYNEQFF; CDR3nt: TGTGCCAGCAGCTTTGACGGGAGCTCCTACAATGAGCAGTTCTTC